Listed below are T cell receptor beta chains from one sample, sequenced in a study of cytomegalovirus exposure and HLA in healthy donors. Assay: immunoSEQ multiplex PCR; the TCRdb copy retains only in-frame clones and omits some. There are about 160,000 clones in the sample; around 74% occur only once, and over 2.5% lies in the top ten. Material for sequencing was PBMCs. All receptors derive from a female donor in good health and CMV-seronegative. CDR3s include the opening cysteine and the closing phenylalanine or tryptophan. D genes are given only for firm matches. Clone size is shown for a subset of rows, as once, few, many or a class of expanded clone.

TRBD1	once	TRBV29-1	TRBJ1-1	CSGDGTGLGTEAFF	TGCAGCGGGGACGGGACAGGGTTGGGGACTGAAGCTTTCTTT
NA	NA	TRBV9	TRBJ2-6	CASSAGPTGLGANVLTF	TGTGCCAGCAGCGCGGGACCCACAGGGCTCGGGGCCAACGTCCTGACTTTC
NA	NA	TRBV5-6	TRBJ1-1	CASSSGHRNTEAFF	TGTGCCAGCAGCTCGGGACACAGGAACACTGAAGCTTTCTTT
TRBD2	NA	TRBV28	TRBJ2-1	CASSSTGTRGQFF	TGTGCCAGCAGTTCCACCGGGACTAGGGGGCAGTTCTTC
TRBD1	few	TRBV6-5	TRBJ1-4	CASSPDRGPEKLFF	TGTGCCAGCAGCCCGGACAGGGGGCCTGAAAAACTGTTTTTT
NA	once	TRBV5-6	TRBJ2-7	CASSGGAEYEQYF	TGTGCCAGCAGCGGGGGGGCCGAGTACGAGCAGTACTTC
NA	NA	TRBV5-6	TRBJ1-4	CASSLAGTLAREKLFF	TGTGCCAGCAGCTTGGCCGGGACATTGGCGCGGGAAAAACTGTTTTTT
TRBD2	NA	TRBV11-2	TRBJ2-7	CASSLEVGTSGGAEQYF	TGTGCCAGCAGCTTAGAAGTGGGGACTAGCGGGGGGGCCGAGCAGTACTTC
NA	NA	TRBV19	TRBJ1-5	CASNFHRSSNQPQHF	TGTGCCAGTAATTTCCACAGGAGTAGCAATCAGCCCCAGCATTTT
NA	NA	TRBV5-1	TRBJ2-3	CASSPYSTDTQYF	TGCGCCAGCAGCCCCTATAGCACAGATACGCAGTATTTT
TRBD2	NA	TRBV2	TRBJ2-7	CASRWGGYEQYF	TGTGCCAGCCGGTGGGGGGGCTACGAGCAGTACTTC
TRBD1	NA	TRBV19	TRBJ2-5	CASSSRSLTGGETQYF	TGTGCCAGTAGTTCCCGATCCCTTACAGGGGGAGAGACCCAGTACTTC
NA	few	TRBV9	TRBJ2-3	CASSLRTATTDTQYF	TGTGCCAGCAGCCTCCGGACAGCAACTACAGATACGCAGTATTTT